Ten or more counts support the clone carrying this T cell receptor beta chain. Its antigen remains unknown. Amplified TCR beta CDR3 regions came from RNA transcripts. TCR CDR3 regions were first amplified by RT-PCR with HTBI primers. A single record per CDR3 protein comes from TCRdb applying MiXCR to the multiplex PCR reads. The top ten clones hold around 5.3% of a sample with around 450,000 distinct CDR3 sequences, 12% to 15% of them seen once. This specimen belongs to a study of T cells in Graves' hyperthyroidism and ophthalmopathy. Graves' hyperthyroidism qualified as stable when ophthalmopathy did not progress within 18 months. General observations from the study: In validation, the model predicted ophthalmopathy. These predictions came a median approximately six months before onset.

This receptor was taken from a woman younger than 30 with Graves' hyperthyroidism. The sample taken for sequencing was blood.

CDR3 loop: CASSYRGHYYGYTF. CDR3 bases: TGTGCCAGCAGTTACAGGGGACACTACTATGGCTACACCTTC. This chain links TRBV28 with TRBJ1-2, with 7 bases that match TRBD1. The CDR3 has 14 residues. J was trimmed by 3 bases and V by 4 bases; bases with no gene match: 5. The V gene's germline CDR1 is MDHEN and CDR2 SYDVKM.